The TCR beta chain under discussion was sequenced for a study of human T cells and chemical hapten exposure. There are many counts of this clonotype. The CDR3 is 15 amino acids. V gave up 2 bases and J gave up 3 bases; unmatched junction bases: 0. Germline CDR1 is MNHEY and CDR2 is SVGAGI. Indicated time point: patch test 1, 2 weeks after DPC sensitization. Treatment in this sample: therapeutic diphenylcyclopropenone sensitization with weekly scalp DPC. TCRdb analysed the RACE reads with MiXCR anew, one entry per CDR3 protein. The sample consists of 370,000 or so distinct CDR3 sequences, roughly 4.8% of them appearing once.

The rearrangement links TRBV6-5 to TRBJ2-7, with 14 bases aligning to TRBD2. This TCR was recovered from a woman aged 45-65 years with alopecia areata. Some clones in this sample may be carry-over from other donors' samples. The specimen comprised whole blood, sampled in connection with sensitization to the hapten diphenylcyclopropenone (DPC). CDR3 nucleotides: TGTGCCAGCAGTTACGGGACTAGCGGGAGCTACGAGCAGTACTTC. Protein: CASSYGTSGSYEQYF.